Listed here are 11 T cell receptor beta chains from one sample, sequenced in a study of T cells in localized non-small cell lung cancer. The assay was immunoSEQ multiplex PCR, and TCRdb's table has in-frame clones only and misses some. The sample records about 17,000 clones, around 80% being singletons. This specimen was peripheral blood, taken before any cancer treatment. These receptors came from a male donor aged 60 or older with stage III lung adenocarcinoma.

The J gene is TRBJ1-1, the V gene TRBV18, with no clear D. This CDR3 has 13 amino acids. The V and J ends lost 3 bases and 1 base respectively, with 6 bases between them. The V gene's germline CDR1 is KGHSH and CDR2 LQKENI. CDR3 in DNA: TGTGCCAGCTCACCTACAGAGAACACTGAAGCTTTCTTT. Translated: CASSPTENTEAFF.

This chain joins TRBV5-5 and TRBJ2-1; unclear D gene. V dropped 4 bases and J dropped 0 bases, with 14 bases sitting between them. The CDR3 spans 16 residues. The germline CDR1 and CDR2 sequences are SGHKS and YYEKEE (reference sequence). The CDR3 here is CASSRDRLSSYNEQFF. Here the CDR3 DNA reads TGTGCCAGCAGCCGTGATCGTCTAAGCTCCTACAATGAGCAGTTCTTC.

The J gene is TRBJ1-2, the V gene TRBV5-5; D remains ambiguous. The germline V and J ends were trimmed by 10 bases and 6 bases, with 13 bases remaining between them. This CDR3 has 11 residues. Germline V lookup: CDR1 SGHKS, CDR2 YYEKEE (reference sequence). CDR3 amino acids: CAFRRWNGYTF. Written as DNA, the CDR3 is TGTGCCTTCAGAAGATGGAATGGCTACACCTTC.

This chain uses TRBV11-2 with TRBJ1-1; possible D gene TRBD1, 5 bases. The CDR3 covers 12 residues. Germline V gives CDR1 SGHAT, CDR2 FQNNGV. With 5 bases removed from V and 6 bases from J, the gap between germline ends came to 10 bases. The CDR3 DNA reads TGTGCCAGCAGCCCGGGGGTCTCTGAAGCTTTCTTT. Translated: CASSPGVSEAFF.

This clone was seen a single time. This chain links TRBV7-9 with TRBJ1-2; D uncertain. Trimming stripped 4 bases from V and 4 bases from J, with 4 bases between. The CDR3 runs to 11 residues. In germline, CDR1 is SEHNR, CDR2 FQNEAQ (reference sequence). CDR3 coding DNA: TGTGCCAGCAGCTCCTTCTATGGCTACACCTTC. This translates into CASSSFYGYTF.

The sample holds a few counts of this clone. This chain connects TRBV11-2 to TRBJ1-2, with 8 nucleotides matching TRBD1. The V and J ends lost 5 bases and 7 bases, in that order; junction bases with no gene match: 15. CDR3 length equals 16 residues. CDR1 is SGHAT and CDR2 is FQNNGV in the germline V gene. The CDR3 loop is CASSPQGGQGSGGYTF. CDR3 coding DNA: TGTGCCAGCAGCCCTCAAGGTGGACAGGGAAGCGGTGGCTACACCTTC.

V usage is TRBV13 and J usage is TRBJ2-7; 7 positions agree with TRBD1. The V segment lost 6 bases and the J segment 0 bases; nucleotides outside the gene matches: 17. The CDR3 sequence is 18 residues long. Germline V gives CDR1 PRHDT, CDR2 FYEKMQ (reference sequence). The CDR3 DNA reads TGTGCCAGCAGTGAACCTTCGGGTCTGGGACAGCACTCCTACGAGCAGTACTTC. This encodes CASSEPSGLGQHSYEQYF.

V and J are TRBV12-5 and TRBJ2-3; possibly TRBD1 for D (5 bases). V was pared by 5 bases and J by 2 bases, with 14 bases between. Germline V gene lookup returns CDR1 LGHNT and CDR2 FRNRAP. The CDR3 covers 15 residues. The CDR3 DNA sequence: TGTGCTAGTGGTGCCCTGGGCAGGGCCACAGATACGCAGTATTTT. Protein: CASGALGRATDTQYF.

The chain employs TRBV19 and TRBJ2-7, with TRBD2 identical over 8 bases. Germline trimming cut 3 bases from V and 0 bases from J; bases unmatched to any gene: 7. Germline-derived CDR1 and CDR2 are LNHDA and SQIVND (reference sequence). This CDR3 is built from 16 residues. The CDR3 nucleotides read TGTGCCAGTAGTATTGATGCGGGGGGATTCTCCTACGAGCAGTACTTC. Translation gives CASSIDAGGFSYEQYF.

The chain links TRBV4-2 to TRBJ2-3; TRBD2 agrees at 12 bases. V lost 0 bases, J lost 0 bases, and 7 bases stayed unmatched. The CDR3 is 19 amino acids. Germline V gene data show CDR1 as LGHNA and CDR2 as YNFKEQ. CDR3 sequence: CASSQDLTSGGTSTDTQYF. CDR3 DNA: TGTGCCAGCAGCCAAGATCTCACTAGCGGGGGGACTAGCACAGATACGCAGTATTTT.

The rearrangement uses TRBV30 and TRBJ1-1; unclear D gene. The CDR3 has 13 amino acids. The germline gives CDR1 GTSNPN, CDR2 SVGIG (reference sequence). Between the trimmed V and J ends, which lost 4 bases and 0 bases, there was a span of 9 bases. The CDR3 bases are TGTGCCTGGACAGGCAACATGAACACTGAAGCTTTCTTT. Amino acids: CAWTGNMNTEAFF.